The rows below give T cell receptor beta chains drawn from one sample of a study of blood T cell repertoires in COVID-19. Libraries were prepared by immunoSEQ multiplex PCR; TCRdb keeps only in-frame clonotypes and omits some of them. This table holds 250,000 to 300,000 clones, nearly 90% found once. The sequencing sample was made of peripheral blood. The receptors come from an older woman with COVID-19, enrolled during active disease. CDR3s include the opening cysteine and the closing phenylalanine or tryptophan. A D gene is named only where the DNA matches it firmly. Only part of the rows carry a size: once, few, many, or a class if the clone is expanded.

D: NA
V: TRBV6-5
size: once
J: TRBJ1-1
CDR3: CASSYSADTEAFF
DNA: TGTGCCAGCAGTTACTCGGCCGATACTGAAGCTTTCTTT

D: TRBD2
V: TRBV5-1
size: NA
J: TRBJ2-1
CDR3: CASTGGDDSYNEQFF
DNA: TGCGCCAGCACTGGGGGGGATGATTCCTACAATGAGCAGTTCTTC

D: NA
V: TRBV19
size: NA
J: TRBJ1-2
CDR3: CASTTDSTRGYTF
DNA: TGTGCCAGTACCACGGACAGCACGCGTGGCTACACCTTC

D: NA
V: TRBV5-6
size: NA
J: TRBJ1-3
CDR3: CASSLFQGPGNTIYF
DNA: TGTGCCAGCAGCTTGTTTCAGGGTCCGGGAAACACCATATATTTT

D: NA
V: TRBV4-3
size: NA
J: TRBJ1-3
CDR3: CASSQGQSSGNTIYF
DNA: TGCGCCAGCAGCCAAGGACAGAGCTCTGGAAACACCATATATTTT

D: TRBD1
V: TRBV12-5
size: NA
J: TRBJ2-5
CDR3: CASGPGQGAETQYF
DNA: TGTGCTAGTGGCCCGGGACAGGGGGCCGAGACCCAGTACTTC

D: TRBD1
V: TRBV5-1
size: few
J: TRBJ1-6
CDR3: CASSLGTGALPLGSPLHF
DNA: TGCGCCAGCAGCCTTGGGACAGGGGCGCTTCCTCTCGGTTCACCCCTCCACTTT

D: NA
V: TRBV4-1
size: NA
J: TRBJ1-1
CDR3: CASSLWTVNTEAFF
DNA: TGCGCCAGCAGCCTTTGGACAGTGAACACTGAAGCTTTCTTT

D: NA
V: TRBV13
size: NA
J: TRBJ1-6
CDR3: CASSLGPGVSSYNSPLHF
DNA: TGTGCCAGCAGCTTAGGCCCCGGGGTGAGCTCCTATAATTCACCCCTCCACTTT

D: NA
V: TRBV6-2/TRBV6-3
size: NA
J: TRBJ2-1
CDR3: CASSPEGAGEQFF
DNA: TGTGCCAGCAGCCCGGAGGGGGCTGGAGAGCAGTTCTTC

D: NA
V: TRBV9
size: NA
J: TRBJ2-1
CDR3: CASSPHLSSYNEQFF
DNA: TGTGCCAGCAGCCCCCACCTGAGCTCCTACAATGAGCAGTTCTTC

D: TRBD1
V: TRBV5-1
size: NA
J: TRBJ2-7
CDR3: CASSLQGPTYEQYF
DNA: TGCGCCAGCAGCTTACAGGGGCCAACCTACGAGCAGTACTTC

D: NA
V: TRBV27
size: NA
J: TRBJ2-2
CDR3: CASSFRLNTGELFF
DNA: TGTGCCAGCAGTTTCCGACTGAACACCGGGGAGCTGTTTTTT

D: NA
V: TRBV19
size: NA
J: TRBJ1-5
CDR3: CASSLGHGNQPQHF
DNA: TGTGCCAGTAGTTTAGGGCATGGCAATCAGCCCCAGCATTTT

D: NA
V: TRBV21-1
size: once
J: TRBJ1-5
CDR3: CASSKWAGEGNQPQHF
DNA: TGTGCCAGCAGCAAATGGGCGGGGGAGGGCAATCAGCCCCAGCATTTT

D: NA
V: TRBV6-2/TRBV6-3
size: NA
J: TRBJ1-3
CDR3: CASSLGRGNTIYF
DNA: TGTGCCAGCAGTTTGGGGCGAGGAAACACCATATATTTT

D: NA
V: TRBV5-1
size: NA
J: TRBJ1-2
CDR3: CASSLGRSGSGLYGYTF
DNA: TGCGCCAGCAGCTTGGGGAGATCGGGATCTGGACTATATGGCTACACCTTC

D: NA
V: TRBV28
size: NA
J: TRBJ2-7
CDR3: CASSGVNEQYF
DNA: TGTGCCAGCAGTGGAGTGAACGAGCAGTACTTC

D: NA
V: TRBV7-9
size: NA
J: TRBJ1-5
CDR3: CASREGNQPQHF
DNA: TGTGCCAGCAGGGAGGGGAATCAGCCCCAGCATTTT

D: NA
V: TRBV6-5
size: NA
J: TRBJ1-1
CDR3: CASSYDRLATEAFF
DNA: TGTGCCAGCAGTTACGACAGGCTGGCCACTGAAGCTTTCTTT

D: TRBD1
V: TRBV19
size: NA
J: TRBJ1-2
CDR3: CASAGGRVSGYTF
DNA: TGTGCCAGTGCAGGGGGTAGGGTATCGGGCTACACCTTC

D: NA
V: TRBV7-8
size: NA
J: TRBJ2-2
CDR3: CASSPPPGHGNTGELFF
DNA: TGTGCCAGCAGCCCCCCCCCGGGACACGGAAACACCGGGGAGCTGTTTTTT

D: TRBD1
V: TRBV18
size: NA
J: TRBJ1-1
CDR3: CASSPGQGSLNTEAFF
DNA: TGTGCCAGCTCACCGGGACAGGGAAGTTTGAACACTGAAGCTTTCTTT

D: NA
V: TRBV18
size: once
J: TRBJ2-3
CDR3: CASSPLAGSTDTQYF
DNA: TGTGCCAGCTCACCCCTGGCGGGGAGCACAGATACGCAGTATTTT

D: TRBD1
V: TRBV18
size: NA
J: TRBJ1-3
CDR3: CASSPPGQGTGNTIYF
DNA: TGTGCCAGCTCACCACCTGGACAGGGGACTGGAAACACCATATATTTT

D: NA
V: TRBV4-3
size: NA
J: TRBJ2-1
CDR3: CASSQFVNSYNEQFF
DNA: TGCGCCAGCAGCCAATTCGTAAACTCCTACAATGAGCAGTTCTTC

D: NA
V: TRBV5-8
size: NA
J: TRBJ1-1
CDR3: CASSLEGRTTEAFF
DNA: TGTGCCAGCAGCTTGGAAGGCAGGACAACTGAAGCTTTCTTT

D: TRBD2
V: TRBV4-3
size: NA
J: TRBJ2-2
CDR3: CASSPLTSGGTGELFF
DNA: TGCGCCAGCAGCCCGCTTACTAGCGGGGGCACCGGGGAGCTGTTTTTT

D: TRBD1
V: TRBV18
size: NA
J: TRBJ1-1
CDR3: CASSSGQVGSVNTEAFF
DNA: TGTGCCAGCTCATCGGGACAGGTCGGATCAGTGAACACTGAAGCTTTCTTT

D: NA
V: TRBV6-5
size: once
J: TRBJ1-1
CDR3: CASSYSTVMNTEAFF
DNA: TGTGCCAGCAGTTACTCGACAGTAATGAACACTGAAGCTTTCTTT

D: TRBD1
V: TRBV7-3
size: NA
J: TRBJ1-1
CDR3: CASSLTAGGGAAFF
DNA: TGTGCCAGCAGCTTAACAGCAGGGGGTGGGGCAGCTTTCTTT